This TCR beta chain stems from a study of beta chain features in type 1 diabetes. Study background: Age, gender and cell yields were similar between patients and healthy donors. Summed over all samples, the examined sorted cells came to roughly 110,000,000.

The entirety of the isolated RNA underwent reverse transcription, so expressed TCRB transcripts were sequenced. TCRdb's copy holds only in-frame clones and misses some; the assay was immunoSEQ multiplex PCR. The sample includes hundreds of thousands of clones, roughly 13% of them seen just once. Germline loops: CDR1 SNHLY, CDR2 FYNNEI. This CDR3 comprises 15 residues. The V and J ends lost 2 bases and 5 bases respectively, with 12 bases between them. Study-wide points: Reads derived from cDNA could over-represent cells showing high TCR expression. Across all four CD4+ subsets, people with type 1 diabetes showed modestly shorter TCRB CDR3s. Individuals with type 1 diabetes displayed fewer insertions and more deletions at VDJ junctions.

A few counts support this clone. Its antigen is unidentified. Sequencing was performed on naive CD4+ T cells from blood. The chain employs TRBV2 and TRBJ1-4, with D hard to call. This clonotype was sampled from a man aged 18 to 29 with type 1 diabetes. The CDR3 protein is CASSELSQKNEKLFF. The CDR3 DNA sequence: TGTGCCAGCAGTGAATTGTCCCAGAAGAATGAAAAACTGTTTTTT.